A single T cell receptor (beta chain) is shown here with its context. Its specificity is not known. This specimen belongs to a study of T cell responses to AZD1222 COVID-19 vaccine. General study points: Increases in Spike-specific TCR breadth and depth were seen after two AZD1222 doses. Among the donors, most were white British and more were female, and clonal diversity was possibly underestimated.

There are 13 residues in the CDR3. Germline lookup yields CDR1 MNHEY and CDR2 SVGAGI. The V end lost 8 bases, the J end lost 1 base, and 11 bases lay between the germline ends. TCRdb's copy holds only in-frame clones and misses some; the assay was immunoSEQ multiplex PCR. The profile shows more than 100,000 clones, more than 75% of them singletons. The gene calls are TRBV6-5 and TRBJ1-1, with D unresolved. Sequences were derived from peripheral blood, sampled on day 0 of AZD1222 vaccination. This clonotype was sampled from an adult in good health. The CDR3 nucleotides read TGTGCCAGCCACCCGTCAGCGAACACTGAAGCTTTCTTT. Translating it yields CASHPSANTEAFF.